These 31 T cell receptor beta chains were sequenced from one sample in a study of blood T cell repertoires in COVID-19. Sequencing was performed with immunoSEQ multiplex PCR; in TCRdb, only in-frame clones are kept and a portion is missing. This repertoire shows about 140,000 clones, 75% to 90% found once; its top ten account for about 10%. Sequencing was performed on peripheral blood. All receptors derive from a man in his 60s with active or convalescent COVID-19.

V usage is TRBV5-1 and J usage is TRBJ2-7, with TRBD2 as a possible D gene (6 bases). Germline values: CDR1 SGHRS, CDR2 YFSETQ. The CDR3 totals 15 residues. V was shortened by 5 bases and J by 2 bases, with 17 bases between the two germline ends. CDR3 DNA: TGCGCCAGCAGAACCGTAGGCGGGGCCGCCTACGAGCAGTACTTC. The encoded protein is CASRTVGGAAYEQYF.

The chain employs TRBV7-9 and TRBJ2-7; TRBD1 agrees at 8 bases. The CDR3 has 14 residues. Per germline, CDR1 SEHNR and CDR2 FQNEAQ (reference sequence). Losses at the gene ends were 5 bases for V and 0 bases for J; bases not matched to a gene: 3. The CDR3 loop is CASSGDRTSYEQYF. CDR3 DNA sequence: TGTGCCAGCAGCGGGGACAGGACCTCCTACGAGCAGTACTTC.

This clone was counted once. V is TRBV27 and J is TRBJ1-6; 9 bases agree with TRBD1. Germline V lookup: CDR1 MNHEY, CDR2 SMNVEV (reference sequence). Trimming took 4 bases from V and 10 from J; bases not matched to a gene: 5. The CDR3 covers 14 residues. CDR3 residues: CASSWTGAYSPLHF. The CDR3 DNA reads TGTGCCAGCAGTTGGACAGGGGCTTACTCACCCCTCCACTTT.

This chain connects TRBV20-1 to TRBJ2-5, with D tentatively TRBD1 (5 bases). Per germline, CDR1 DFQATT and CDR2 SNEGSKA (reference sequence). The CDR3 length is 11 residues. Trimming left V 6 bases short and J 5 bases short, with 10 bases between. CDR3 DNA: TGCAGTGCGGTGGCAGGGGAGACCCAGTACTTC. This gives the protein CSAVAGETQYF.

The CDR3 sequence is CASSYYGPRVADGYTF. The CDR3 bases are TGTGCCAGCAGTTACTACGGTCCCAGGGTCGCGGACGGCTACACCTTC. This chain connects TRBV6-5 to TRBJ1-2, with D tentatively TRBD1 (5 bases). Per germline, CDR1 MNHEY and CDR2 SVGAGI. V lost 1 base and J lost 8, with 20 bases in between. CDR3 length: 16 residues.

This chain uses TRBV18 with TRBJ2-5; the D gene is possibly TRBD1 (6 bases). Trimming cost V 3 bases and J 2 bases, with 10 bases left between them. Germline V lookup: CDR1 KGHSH, CDR2 LQKENI. The CDR3 has 14 amino acids. CDR3 nucleotide sequence: TGTGCCAGCTCACCCGGGACACAGCAAGAGACCCAGTACTTC. Translating it yields CASSPGTQQETQYF.

This clone was counted between two and nine times. This chain uses TRBV29-1 with TRBJ1-4, with D possibly being TRBD1 (5 bases). The CDR3 is 14 amino acids. V lost 4 bases and J lost 0, with 9 bases in between. In germline, CDR1 is SQVTM, CDR2 ANQGSEA. The CDR3 loop is CSVVGEATNEKLFF. In nucleotides, the CDR3 is TGCAGCGTTGTAGGGGAAGCAACTAATGAAAAACTGTTTTTT.

This chain connects TRBV28 to TRBJ1-2; tentatively, D is TRBD1 (5 bases). The V end was cut by 3 bases, the J end by 3 bases, with 8 bases between. Germline values: CDR1 MDHEN, CDR2 SYDVKM. The CDR3 has 13 amino acids. As DNA, the CDR3 is TGTGCCAGCAGTTTTCTCAGGGACTATGGCTACACCTTC. Translating it yields CASSFLRDYGYTF.

The chain is built from TRBV30 and TRBJ1-1, with 8 bases aligning to TRBD1. Germline V gene lookup returns CDR1 GTSNPN and CDR2 SVGIG (reference sequence). Trimming removed 3 bases from V and 0 bases from J; junction bases left unmatched: 6. This CDR3 contains 15 residues. CDR3 loop: CAWRAKGQVNTEAFF. Here the CDR3 DNA reads TGTGCCTGGAGAGCTAAGGGACAGGTGAACACTGAAGCTTTCTTT.

The chain combines TRBV3-1 (or the pseudogene TRBV3-2) with TRBJ1-1; weak D call: TRBD1 (6 bases). The CDR3 is made up of 13 amino acids. V shed 4 bases and J shed 0 bases, with 6 bases lying between them. Per the germline V gene, CDR1 is LGHDT and CDR2 is YNNKEL (reference sequence). CDR3 nucleotide sequence: TGTGCCAGCAGCCCAGGGGTGAACACTGAAGCTTTCTTT. Protein product: CASSPGVNTEAFF.

J is TRBJ1-3 and V is TRBV30; D possibly corresponds to TRBD1 (5 bases). The V gene's germline CDR1 is GTSNPN and CDR2 SVGIG (reference sequence). CDR3 size: 15 residues. Trimming removed 2 bases from V and 4 bases from J, with 15 bases in between. CDR3 sequence (DNA): TGTGCCTGGAGTACCATCGACAAGGGGGGAAACACCATATATTTT. This sequence encodes CAWSTIDKGGNTIYF.

The chain links TRBV5-1 to TRBJ2-3; 9 nucleotides agree with TRBD2. This CDR3 spans 14 amino acids. CDR1 is SGHRS and CDR2 is YFSETQ in the germline V gene. V was clipped by 4 bases and J by 2 bases; unmatched bases: 2. The CDR3 spells CASSPGLATDTQYF. DNA of the CDR3: TGCGCCAGCAGCCCGGGACTAGCCACAGATACGCAGTATTTT.

The J gene is TRBJ2-7, the V gene TRBV28, with 10 bases lining up with TRBD1. V lost 5 bases and J lost 5; bases outside the gene matches: 6. CDR1 and CDR2 (germline): MDHEN, SYDVKM. This CDR3 region has 14 residues. The CDR3 here is CASSGTGVRHEQYF. Here the CDR3 DNA reads TGTGCCAGCAGTGGGACAGGGGTGAGGCACGAGCAGTACTTC.

The J gene is TRBJ2-5, the V gene TRBV3-1 (or the pseudogene TRBV3-2), with 10 bases fitting TRBD1. The CDR3 loop spans 16 amino acids. Trimming took 1 base from V and 1 from J; bases not matched to a gene: 3. CDR1 is LGHDT and CDR2 is YNNKEL in the germline V gene (reference sequence). The CDR3 coding sequence is TGTGCCAGCAGCCAAGCGGGACAGGGGCCCCAAGAGACCCAGTACTTC. Amino acids: CASSQAGQGPQETQYF.

The table lists this clone with a count of one. CDR3 bases: TGCGCCAGCAGAAAGGCTAGCGGGAGTCGGGATACGCAGTATTTT. This gives the protein CASRKASGSRDTQYF. The chain carries TRBV5-1 and TRBJ2-3; 10 positions agree with TRBD2. The ends lost 5 bases at V and 6 bases at J; junction bases unmatched: 9. There are 15 residues in the CDR3. CDR1 SGHRS and CDR2 YFSETQ come from the germline V gene.

The chain employs TRBV11-2 and TRBJ1-3; a weak D match, TRBD1 (5 bases). V was shortened by 4 bases and J by 0 bases, with 7 bases between the two germline ends. This CDR3 is built from 14 residues. The germline CDR1 and CDR2 sequences are SGHAT and FQNNGV. The DNA for the CDR3 is TGTGCCAGCAGCTCAACAGGCTCTGGAAACACCATATATTTT. This sequence encodes CASSSTGSGNTIYF.

This rearrangement joins TRBV7-9 to TRBJ2-7, with a weak D call TRBD1 (5 bases). The CDR3 loop spans 12 amino acids. Looked up from germline, CDR1 is SEHNR and CDR2 is FQNEAQ (reference sequence). Between the trimmed V and J ends, which lost 6 bases and 6 bases, there was a span of 12 bases. CDR3 DNA sequence: TGTGCCAGCAGGCTAGGGGCCGGCGAGCAGTACTTC. Amino acid sequence: CASRLGAGEQYF.

This chain connects TRBV18 to TRBJ1-1; no firm D call. The CDR3 length is 14 residues. Germline assignment: CDR1 KGHSH and CDR2 LQKENI. Trimming removed 4 bases at V and 8 bases at J, with 17 bases between. The CDR3 here is CASSQMYQTAEAFF. DNA for the CDR3: TGTGCCAGCTCACAGATGTACCAAACAGCCGAAGCTTTCTTT.

This clone was recorded a few times. The V gene is TRBV2, the J gene TRBJ2-1, with 12 bases fitting TRBD2. CDR3 length equals 16 residues. V shed 6 bases and J 8 bases; nucleotides not matched to a gene: 11. In germline, CDR1 is SNHLY, CDR2 FYNNEI. CDR3 region: CASRGLAGWTGYEQFF. CDR3 coding DNA: TGTGCCAGCAGAGGACTAGCGGGATGGACGGGGTATGAGCAGTTCTTC.

The V gene is TRBV6-5, the J gene TRBJ2-1; 9 nucleotides line up with TRBD1. Per germline, CDR1 MNHEY and CDR2 SVGAGI. This CDR3 is built from 13 residues. J was trimmed by 7 bases and V by 6 bases; bases with no gene match: 4. This CDR3 reads CASRQGAGNEQFF. The CDR3 DNA reads TGTGCCAGCAGACAGGGGGCGGGAAATGAGCAGTTCTTC.

This clone was seen only a few times. The chain combines TRBV27 with TRBJ1-5; 7 bases agree with TRBD1. Germline CDR1 reads MNHEY; CDR2 reads SMNVEV (reference sequence). J gave up 7 bases and V 5 bases, and 5 bases lay outside the gene matches. The CDR3 runs to 13 residues. The CDR3 reads CASSPDRVQPQHF. CDR3 DNA sequence: TGTGCCAGCAGTCCCGACAGGGTCCAGCCCCAGCATTTT.

The J gene is TRBJ1-1, the V gene TRBV7-9; D is undetermined. Germline CDR1 SEHNR, CDR2 FQNEAQ (reference sequence). This CDR3 has 15 amino acids. Trimming pared 4 bases from V and 0 bases from J, leaving 12 bases between. The CDR3 DNA reads TGTGCCAGCAGCTCGGTCCTGGTAATGAACACTGAAGCTTTCTTT. The encoded protein is CASSSVLVMNTEAFF.

This chain connects TRBV7-2 to TRBJ2-3; possibly TRBD2 for D (5 bases). The CDR3 is 14 amino acids. The germline CDR1 and CDR2 sequences are SGHTA and FQGNSA. Trimming removed 0 bases at V and 9 bases at J, with 13 bases between. The CDR3 loop is CASSLAEVAVTQYF. The CDR3, as DNA: TGTGCCAGCAGCTTAGCGGAGGTCGCTGTAACGCAGTATTTT.

The chain recombines TRBV28 with TRBJ2-3; D unclear. The CDR3 totals 12 residues. V was cut by 8 bases and J by 7 bases, with 13 bases left in between. Germline V gives CDR1 MDHEN, CDR2 SYDVKM. The CDR3 bases are TGTGCCAGCGTTTCCGCCAGGAATACGCAGTATTTT. Its translation is CASVSARNTQYF.

The gene calls are TRBV18 and TRBJ2-1; D is undetermined. With 3 bases removed from V and 7 bases from J, the gap between germline ends came to 10 bases. The CDR3 has 13 residues. Germline V CDR1 and CDR2: KGHSH, LQKENI. The chain's CDR3 is CASSPPVVNEQFF. The CDR3 DNA reads TGTGCCAGCTCACCCCCCGTAGTGAATGAGCAGTTCTTC. The full variable domain, its missing parts supplied by reference TRBV18 and TRBJ2-1, is NAGVMQNPRHLVRRRGQEARLRCSPMKGHSHVYWYRQLPEEGLKFMVYLQKENIIDESGMPKERFSAEFPKEGPSILRIQQVVRGDSAAYFCASSPPVVNEQFFGPGTRLTVL.

J is TRBJ1-1 and V is TRBV2; D is unclear. Germline V gives CDR1 SNHLY, CDR2 FYNNEI. The CDR3 is made up of 14 amino acids. Trimming cost V 8 bases and J 4 bases, with 17 bases left between them. The CDR3 region has the DNA TGTGCCAGCCATTTCTCATGGGCCCGCACTGAAGCTTTCTTT. Its translation is CASHFSWARTEAFF.

The V and J genes are TRBV7-2 and TRBJ2-2; TRBD2 matches at 8 bases. The CDR3 loop spans 16 amino acids. The V segment lost 4 bases and the J segment 1 base; nucleotides outside the gene matches: 5. Germline CDR1 is SGHTA and CDR2 is FQGNSA. The CDR3 nucleotides read TGTGCCAGCAGCTCAGTAGCGGGGCTGAACACCGGGGAGCTGTTTTTT. Translated: CASSSVAGLNTGELFF.

The CDR3 protein is CASSTGTGAQETQYF. CDR3 sequence (DNA): TGTGCCAGCAGTACCGGGACAGGGGCCCAAGAGACCCAGTACTTC. The chain couples TRBV27 to TRBJ2-5, with TRBD1 matching over 10 bases. The CDR3 totals 15 residues. V trimming: 5 bases; J trimming: 1 base; junction bases outside the gene matches: 4. The germline CDR1 and CDR2 sequences are MNHEY and SMNVEV (reference sequence).

The chain joins TRBV19 to TRBJ1-1; 12 bases match TRBD1. Germline V gives CDR1 LNHDA, CDR2 SQIVND (reference sequence). This CDR3 is 14 amino acids long. V shed 8 bases and J 5 bases; nucleotides not matched to a gene: 6. The CDR3 here is CASWDRGRRTEAFF. The CDR3 DNA reads TGTGCCAGTTGGGACAGGGGGCGACGAACTGAAGCTTTCTTT.

V and J are TRBV20-1 and TRBJ1-1; D remains unclear. Per germline, CDR1 DFQATT and CDR2 SNEGSKA (reference sequence). V lost 3 bases, J lost 7 bases, and 18 bases lay in between. The CDR3 extends over 14 amino acids. CDR3 bases: TGCAGTGCTAGTCGGGTCTTCGCCTCCCTTGAAGCTTTCTTT. Translating it yields CSASRVFASLEAFF.

J is TRBJ2-5 and V is TRBV27, with D tentatively TRBD1 (6 bases). The V gene's germline CDR1 is MNHEY and CDR2 SMNVEV (reference sequence). V was cut by 0 bases and J by 5 bases, with 7 bases left in between. The CDR3 is 13 amino acids. The CDR3 region is CASSLSRGETQYF. In DNA form, the CDR3 reads TGTGCCAGCAGTTTATCCAGGGGTGAGACCCAGTACTTC.